This TCR beta chain appears in the sequencing data of a study of blood T cell repertoires in COVID-19. Overall study: The samples span acute and convalescent COVID-19 from the United States, Italy and Spain. The cDNA or gDNA used as material had been derived from T cells, B-cell-depleted T cells, or PBMCs.

Repertoires were generated with immunoSEQ multiplex PCR, while TCRdb's copy carries only in-frame clones and drops some. The table shows roughly 250,000 clones, with roughly 88% occurring only once. Recovered status in Cohort 3 required two negative PCRs, clearance, or symptom resolution. CDR1 is MDHEN and CDR2 is SYDVKM in the germline V gene. CDR3 size: 14 residues. With 2 bases removed from V and 8 bases from J, the gap between germline ends came to 15 bases. The TCR originated in a young woman who had recovered from COVID-19. The chain joins TRBV28 to TRBJ2-5, with D unresolved. The sequenced sample consisted of PBMCs or T cells enriched from blood (not recorded which). The CDR3 is CASSLGLSVKTQYF. For the CDR3, the DNA is TGTGCCAGCAGTTTAGGCCTGTCCGTAAAAACCCAGTACTTC.